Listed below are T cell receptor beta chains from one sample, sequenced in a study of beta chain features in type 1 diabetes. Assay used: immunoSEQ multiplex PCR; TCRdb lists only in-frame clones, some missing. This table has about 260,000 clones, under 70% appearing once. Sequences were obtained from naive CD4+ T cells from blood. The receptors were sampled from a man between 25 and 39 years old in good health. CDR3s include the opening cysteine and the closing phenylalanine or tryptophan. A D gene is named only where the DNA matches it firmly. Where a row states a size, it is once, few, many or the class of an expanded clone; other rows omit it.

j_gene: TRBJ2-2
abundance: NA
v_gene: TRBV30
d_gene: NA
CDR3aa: CAWNAGRETGELFF
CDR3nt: TGTGCCTGGAATGCGGGCAGGGAAACCGGGGAGCTGTTTTTT

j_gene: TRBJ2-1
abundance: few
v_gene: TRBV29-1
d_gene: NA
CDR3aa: CSVDQQAAHEQFF
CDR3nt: TGCAGCGTTGACCAACAGGCGGCCCATGAGCAGTTCTTC

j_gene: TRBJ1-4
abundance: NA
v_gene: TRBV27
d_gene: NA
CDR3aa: CASKGVGLAEKLFF
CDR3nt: TGTGCCAGCAAGGGGGTCGGCTTAGCTGAAAAACTGTTTTTT

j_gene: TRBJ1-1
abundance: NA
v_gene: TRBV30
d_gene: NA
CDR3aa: CAWKNRANTEAFF
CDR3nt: TGTGCCTGGAAAAACAGGGCGAACACTGAAGCTTTCTTT

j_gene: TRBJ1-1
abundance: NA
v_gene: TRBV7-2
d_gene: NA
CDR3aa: CASSLVGFEAFF
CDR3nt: TGTGCCAGCAGCTTGGTCGGGTTCGAAGCTTTCTTT

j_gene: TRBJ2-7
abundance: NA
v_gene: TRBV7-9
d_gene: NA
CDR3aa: CASSLRASYEQYF
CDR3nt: TGTGCCAGCAGCTTAAGGGCCTCCTACGAGCAGTACTTC

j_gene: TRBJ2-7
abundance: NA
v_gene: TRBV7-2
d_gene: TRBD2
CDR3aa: CASSRERGHSYEQYF
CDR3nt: TGTGCCAGCAGCAGAGAGCGGGGCCATTCCTACGAGCAGTACTTC

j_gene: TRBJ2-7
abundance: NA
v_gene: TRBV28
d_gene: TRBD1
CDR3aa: CASRARQGGYEQYF
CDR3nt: TGTGCCAGCAGGGCCCGACAGGGGGGCTACGAGCAGTACTTC

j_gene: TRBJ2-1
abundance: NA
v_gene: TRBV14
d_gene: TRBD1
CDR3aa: CASSIPGQSYNEQFF
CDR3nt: TGTGCCAGCAGCATACCGGGACAGAGTTACAATGAGCAGTTCTTC

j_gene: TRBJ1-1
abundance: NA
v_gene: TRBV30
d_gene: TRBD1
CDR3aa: CAWSRGGPLEAFF
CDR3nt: TGTGCCTGGAGTCGAGGGGGCCCGCTTGAAGCTTTCTTT

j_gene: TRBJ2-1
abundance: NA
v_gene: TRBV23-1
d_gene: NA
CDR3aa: CASSQSAGPRREANEQFF
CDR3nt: TGCGCCAGCAGTCAGTCCGCGGGGCCCCGCAGGGAGGCCAATGAGCAGTTCTTC

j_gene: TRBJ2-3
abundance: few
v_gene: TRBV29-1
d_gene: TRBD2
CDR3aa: CSVVRTSGTDTQYF
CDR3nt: TGCAGCGTTGTGAGGACTAGCGGCACAGATACGCAGTATTTT

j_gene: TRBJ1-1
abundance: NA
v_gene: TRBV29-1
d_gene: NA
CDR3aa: CSAGGFRTNTEAFF
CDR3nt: TGCAGCGCGGGGGGCTTTCGGACGAACACTGAAGCTTTCTTT

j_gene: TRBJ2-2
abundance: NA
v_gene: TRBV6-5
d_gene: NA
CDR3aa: CASSWAGELFF
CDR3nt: TGTGCCAGCAGTTGGGCCGGGGAGCTGTTTTTT

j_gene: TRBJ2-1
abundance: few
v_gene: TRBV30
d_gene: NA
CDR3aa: CAWSVRIANEQFF
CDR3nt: TGTGCCTGGAGTGTACGGATTGCGAATGAGCAGTTCTTC

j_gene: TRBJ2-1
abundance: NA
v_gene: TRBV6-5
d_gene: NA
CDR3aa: CRTLSSYNEQFF
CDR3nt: TGTAGAACACTGAGCTCCTACAATGAGCAGTTCTTC